This TCR beta chain was observed in a study of T cells in Graves' hyperthyroidism and ophthalmopathy. Study-level findings and limits: Blood also showed most of the thyroid clonotypes that were expanded above 0.001.

Germline lookup yields CDR1 LNHNV and CDR2 YYDKDF (reference sequence). The CDR3 has 20 amino acids, counting both end residues. This clonotype was seen only once. Its antigen remains unknown. The limits of the CDR3 on the DNA are not certain, so only TCRdb's listed CDR3 is given. Clinical symptoms, serum thyroxine and TRAb, thyroid ultrasound and orbital computed tomography were used for the diagnoses. TCR beta CDR3 regions were amplified from RNA. HTBI primers were the set used in a first-round RT-PCR of the TCR CDR3. One entry per CDR3 protein, called by TCRdb with MiXCR from the multiplex PCR reads. In the table there are roughly 49,000 distinct CDR3 sequences, 45% to 65% of which are singletons.

This TCR came from a man aged 18 to 29 with Graves' hyperthyroidism. The V gene is TRBV15, the J gene TRBJ1-3. The material sequenced was peripheral blood or thyroid tissue (not recorded which). The CDR3: CATSRAKSGTEAFFGNTIYF.